This T cell receptor (beta chain) emerged from a study of T cell responses to AZD1222 COVID-19 vaccine. Study results and limitations: Spike-specific TCR breadth and depth were elevated following two AZD1222 doses.

Germline V CDR1 and CDR2: SQVTM, ANQGSEA. This CDR3 spans 14 amino acids. On this clone: Its antigen is as yet unknown. Germline is not matched at one junction end, which may reflect a read error.

Measured with immunoSEQ multiplex PCR; TCRdb has only the in-frame clones, and not every one. Of about 99,000 clones listed, over 90% are singletons. The origin of this receptor is an adult in good health. The sequences come from peripheral blood, collected on day 0 of AZD1222 vaccination. This rearrangement joins TRBV29-1 to TRBJ2-7, with 9 bases aligning to TRBD1. The CDR3, as DNA: TGCAGCGTAGAAGACCGGGACAGGGCGTCCGAGCAGTACTTC. This translates into CSVEDRDRASEQYF.